This passage covers 10 T cell receptor beta chains from one sample sequenced in a study of T cells in localized non-small cell lung cancer. Data came from immunoSEQ multiplex PCR; TCRdb stores just in-frame clones and leaves some out. The sample holds approximately 6,400 clones, 40% to 45% seen once. Here the sequenced sample was lung tumor tissue, taken before any cancer treatment. The receptors come from a woman aged 40-69 years with stage II squamous cell lung carcinoma.

The chain is built from TRBV6-8 and TRBJ2-7; no clear D gene. In germline, CDR1 is MNHGY, CDR2 SAAAGT. The length of the CDR3 is 15 residues. Trimming stripped 2 bases from V and 2 bases from J, with 13 bases between. CDR3 region: CASSYHRAGTYEQYF. Here the CDR3 DNA reads TGTGCCAGCAGTTACCACCGGGCTGGGACCTACGAGCAGTACTTC.

The chain employs TRBV18 and TRBJ2-5; D is undetermined. V gave up 2 bases and J gave up 5 bases, with 12 bases separating them. The CDR3 covers 14 residues. Germline values: CDR1 KGHSH, CDR2 LQKENI. CDR3 DNA: TGTGCCAGCTCACCAATTGGGAACGGGGAGACCCAGTACTTC. Protein product: CASSPIGNGETQYF.

This clone was detected a few times. V and J are TRBV6-8 and TRBJ2-5, with D possibly TRBD1 on 5 matching bases. This CDR3 contains 13 residues. V was trimmed by 9 bases and J by 0 bases, leaving 11 bases between them. Germline CDR1 MNHGY, CDR2 SAAAGT. CDR3 in DNA: TGTGCCAGACGTACAGGCCACCAAGAGACCCAGTACTTC. It translates to CARRTGHQETQYF.

The J gene is TRBJ2-3, the V gene TRBV19; 8 positions match TRBD1. Per the germline V gene, CDR1 is LNHDA and CDR2 is SQIVND (reference sequence). Losses at the gene ends were 5 bases for V and 4 bases for J; bases not matched to a gene: 11. The CDR3 contains 16 residues. DNA for the CDR3: TGTGCCAGTAGTTTGACAGGGGCGCGCCTCCCAGATACGCAGTATTTT. This codes for CASSLTGARLPDTQYF.

This clone was detected a few times. The chain combines TRBV29-1 with TRBJ2-5; a weak D match, TRBD1 (5 bases). The germline gives CDR1 SQVTM, CDR2 ANQGSEA. The V end was cut by 4 bases, the J end by 1 base, with 10 bases between. The CDR3 sequence is 13 residues long. The CDR3 DNA is TGCAGCGTTGCAGGCAGGGTCCAAGAGACCCAGTACTTC. It translates to CSVAGRVQETQYF.

This clone was counted once. This rearrangement joins TRBV19 to TRBJ2-3; the match to TRBD2 covers 7 bases. The CDR3 spans 16 residues. The germline gives CDR1 LNHDA, CDR2 SQIVND (reference sequence). V shed 3 bases and J 4 bases; nucleotides not matched to a gene: 10. The CDR3 loop is CASSIGTGGVPDTQYF. In DNA form, the CDR3 reads TGTGCCAGTAGTATCGGGACGGGAGGAGTACCAGATACGCAGTATTTT.

The genes are TRBV5-1 and TRBJ1-1; no definite D call. V dropped 0 bases and J dropped 2 bases, with 11 bases sitting between them. The CDR3 contains 15 residues. Germline assignment: CDR1 SGHRS and CDR2 YFSETQ. The CDR3 here is CASSLAGRGNTEAFF. The CDR3 DNA reads as TGCGCCAGCAGCTTGGCCGGCAGAGGAAACACTGAAGCTTTCTTT. Variable domain in full (rest from reference TRBV5-1 and TRBJ1-1): KAGVTQTPRYLIKTRGQQVTLSCSPISGHRSVSWYQQTPGQGLQFLFEYFSETQRNKGNFPGRFSGRQFSNSRSEMNVSTLELGDSALYLCASSLAGRGNTEAFFGQGTRLTVV.

The sample holds a few counts of this clone. This chain uses TRBV6-8 with TRBJ2-6; 8 positions match TRBD1. The trim removed 7 bases at V and 4 bases at J, leaving 15 bases unmatched. The CDR3 runs 18 residues. CDR1 is MNHGY and CDR2 is SAAAGT in the germline V gene. CDR3 nucleotide sequence: TGTGCCAGCATCCCCCGCGGGCAGGGGGCGGTCGGGGCCAACGTCCTGACTTTC. Translated, it gives CASIPRGQGAVGANVLTF.

This clone was counted once. The genes are TRBV28 and TRBJ2-4; 7 bases are shared with TRBD2. The germline gives CDR1 MDHEN, CDR2 SYDVKM. V shed 6 bases and J 3 bases; nucleotides not matched to a gene: 5. The CDR3 loop spans 14 amino acids. The CDR3 here is CASSPGGRKNIQYF. CDR3 in DNA: TGTGCCAGCAGCCCGGGGGGTCGCAAAAACATTCAGTACTTC.

The gene calls are TRBV6-8 and TRBJ2-4, with no clear D. This CDR3 has 17 residues. The germline CDR1 and CDR2 sequences are MNHGY and SAAAGT. Trimming took 5 bases from V and 0 from J, leaving 17 bases between them. CDR3 loop: CASSRNRVTLAKNIQYF. CDR3 coding DNA: TGTGCCAGCAGTAGAAACAGAGTCACCCTAGCCAAAAACATTCAGTACTTC.